The rows below give T cell receptor beta chains drawn from one sample of a study of shared clonotypes between healthy human individuals. Assay used: immunoSEQ multiplex PCR; TCRdb lists only in-frame clones, some missing. The data hold some 1.4 million clones, with 96% observed a single time. The specimen was naive CD4+ T cells sorted from blood. Receptor source: a young man in good health. The CDR3 runs from the conserved cysteine through the conserved F or W. Fields, in order: D gene, J gene, V gene, CDR3 protein, CDR3 DNA. D genes are given only for firm matches.

D gene: -; J gene: TRBJ2-3; V gene: TRBV10-3; CDR3 protein: CAISRQTKGADTQYF; CDR3 DNA: TGTGCCATCAGTAGACAGACTAAGGGCGCAGATACGCAGTATTTT
D gene: TRBD2; J gene: TRBJ2-7; V gene: TRBV19; CDR3 protein: CASSIESGRTYEQYF; CDR3 DNA: TGTGCCAGTAGTATAGAAAGCGGGAGGACCTACGAGCAGTACTTC
D gene: TRBD1; J gene: TRBJ1-1; V gene: TRBV7-8; CDR3 protein: CASSSGTVAQGTEAFF; CDR3 DNA: TGTGCCAGCAGCTCAGGGACAGTCGCACAGGGTACTGAAGCTTTCTTT
D gene: TRBD1; J gene: TRBJ2-7; V gene: TRBV6-1; CDR3 protein: CASSALTGHYEQYF; CDR3 DNA: TGTGCCAGCAGTGCATTGACAGGGCACTACGAGCAGTACTTC
D gene: -; J gene: TRBJ2-5; V gene: TRBV18; CDR3 protein: CASSPYLGDQATQYF; CDR3 DNA: TGTGCCAGCTCACCTTATCTAGGTGATCAAGCGACCCAGTACTTC
D gene: TRBD1; J gene: TRBJ1-1; V gene: TRBV5-1; CDR3 protein: CASSPDRLNTEAFF; CDR3 DNA: TGCGCCAGCAGCCCGGACAGGCTGAACACTGAAGCTTTCTTT
D gene: TRBD1; J gene: TRBJ1-4; V gene: TRBV4-1; CDR3 protein: CASSQTGTVVNEKLFF; CDR3 DNA: TGCGCCAGCAGCCAAACCGGGACAGTGGTTAATGAAAAACTGTTTTTT
D gene: -; J gene: TRBJ2-3; V gene: TRBV10-1; CDR3 protein: CASKPTGSPSDTQYF; CDR3 DNA: TGCGCCAGCAAGCCAACGGGGTCCCCCTCAGATACGCAGTATTTT
D gene: -; J gene: TRBJ1-2; V gene: TRBV9; CDR3 protein: CASSVGAEFYGYTF; CDR3 DNA: TGTGCCAGCAGCGTAGGGGCAGAATTCTATGGCTACACCTTC
D gene: TRBD2; J gene: TRBJ2-7; V gene: TRBV4-3; CDR3 protein: CASSQDSPFGGRAYEQYF; CDR3 DNA: TGCGCCAGCAGCCAAGACTCCCCCTTTGGCGGGAGGGCCTACGAGCAGTACTTC
D gene: -; J gene: TRBJ1-4; V gene: TRBV9; CDR3 protein: CASSVAGINEKLFF; CDR3 DNA: TGTGCCAGCAGCGTAGCCGGCATCAATGAAAAACTGTTTTTT
D gene: -; J gene: TRBJ2-1; V gene: TRBV15; CDR3 protein: CATSRGPGRYNEQFF; CDR3 DNA: TGTGCCACCAGCAGAGGGCCAGGGCGGTACAATGAGCAGTTCTTC
D gene: -; J gene: TRBJ1-4; V gene: TRBV29-1; CDR3 protein: CSVRGGGNEKLFF; CDR3 DNA: TGCAGCGTCAGAGGCGGTGGGAATGAAAAACTGTTTTTT
D gene: TRBD1; J gene: TRBJ1-5; V gene: TRBV4-2; CDR3 protein: CASSQGRGEASNQPQHF; CDR3 DNA: TGTGCCAGCAGCCAAGGCAGGGGGGAGGCCTCCAATCAGCCCCAGCATTTT
D gene: TRBD2; J gene: TRBJ2-1; V gene: TRBV4-2; CDR3 protein: CASSQTSGRVYNEQFF; CDR3 DNA: TGTGCCAGCAGCCAGACTAGCGGGAGGGTCTACAATGAGCAGTTCTTC
D gene: -; J gene: TRBJ2-1; V gene: TRBV2; CDR3 protein: CASSYDLRDFNNEQFF; CDR3 DNA: TGTGCCAGCAGCTACGACCTCCGGGACTTCAACAATGAGCAGTTCTTC
D gene: TRBD2; J gene: TRBJ2-1; V gene: TRBV11-2; CDR3 protein: CASSLGGTSGRFF; CDR3 DNA: TGTGCCAGCAGCTTAGGTGGGACTAGCGGGAGATTCTTC
D gene: -; J gene: TRBJ1-5; V gene: TRBV7-2; CDR3 protein: CASSTVIEQPQHF; CDR3 DNA: TGTGCCAGCAGCACTGTCATCGAGCAGCCCCAGCATTTT
D gene: -; J gene: TRBJ1-1; V gene: TRBV5-4; CDR3 protein: CASSPGGASTEAFF; CDR3 DNA: TGTGCCAGCAGCCCCGGGGGGGCAAGCACTGAAGCTTTCTTT
D gene: -; J gene: TRBJ1-1; V gene: TRBV28; CDR3 protein: CASSLYSLTMNTEAFF; CDR3 DNA: TGTGCCAGCAGTTTATACAGCCTTACTATGAACACTGAAGCTTTCTTT
D gene: -; J gene: TRBJ2-3; V gene: TRBV7-8; CDR3 protein: CASSFTQGRTSTDTQYF; CDR3 DNA: TGTGCCAGCAGCTTTACCCAGGGGCGTACTAGCACAGATACGCAGTATTTT
D gene: -; J gene: TRBJ2-7; V gene: TRBV14; CDR3 protein: CASSQFSRASYEQYF; CDR3 DNA: TGTGCCAGCAGCCAATTTAGCAGAGCCTCCTACGAGCAGTACTTC
D gene: TRBD2; J gene: TRBJ2-1; V gene: TRBV7-9; CDR3 protein: CASSLGGTSGTSEQFF; CDR3 DNA: TGTGCCAGCAGCTTAGGAGGGACTAGCGGGACCTCTGAGCAGTTCTTC
D gene: TRBD2; J gene: TRBJ2-7; V gene: TRBV7-7; CDR3 protein: CASSPGTSGRVYEQYF; CDR3 DNA: TGTGCTAGCAGCCCAGGGACTAGCGGGAGGGTATACGAGCAGTACTTC
D gene: -; J gene: TRBJ1-2; V gene: TRBV30; CDR3 protein: CAWSVVGYRLRANGYTF; CDR3 DNA: TGTGCCTGGAGTGTAGTAGGCTACAGATTAAGAGCAAACGGCTACACCTTC
D gene: TRBD2; J gene: TRBJ2-5; V gene: TRBV20-1; CDR3 protein: CSAQPGGDVHF; CDR3 DNA: TGCAGTGCCCAACCGGGGGGTGATGTGCACTTC
D gene: TRBD1; J gene: TRBJ1-1; V gene: TRBV5-1; CDR3 protein: CASRRRGQDHEAFF; CDR3 DNA: TGCGCCAGCAGGCGGCGGGGACAGGACCATGAAGCTTTCTTT
D gene: -; J gene: TRBJ1-2; V gene: TRBV7-2; CDR3 protein: CASNIQGMRHGYTF; CDR3 DNA: TGTGCCAGCAACATTCAGGGTATGCGTCATGGCTACACCTTC
D gene: -; J gene: TRBJ2-3; V gene: TRBV7-9; CDR3 protein: CASSSSGTSADTQYF; CDR3 DNA: TGTGCCAGCAGCTCCTCCGGGACCTCCGCAGATACGCAGTATTTT
D gene: TRBD1; J gene: TRBJ2-5; V gene: TRBV9; CDR3 protein: CASSVRQGLRETQYF; CDR3 DNA: TGTGCCAGCAGCGTTAGACAGGGTTTAAGGGAGACCCAGTACTTC
D gene: TRBD1; J gene: TRBJ2-7; V gene: TRBV11-3; CDR3 protein: CASSAGQGSYEQYF; CDR3 DNA: TGTGCCAGCAGCGCTGGACAGGGCTCCTACGAGCAGTACTTC
D gene: -; J gene: TRBJ2-2; V gene: TRBV2; CDR3 protein: CASKRKGWDTGELFF; CDR3 DNA: TGTGCCAGCAAAAGAAAGGGGTGGGACACCGGGGAGCTGTTTTTT